Included here is one T cell receptor (beta chain) sequence, with context. The target antigen is unknown. As an off-target read in a library built for alpha chains, this beta chain has a frequency of little significance. A unique molecular identifier was carried by every single TCR cDNA molecule. A single record per CDR3 protein comes from TCRdb applying MiXCR to the 5' RACE reads. The top ten hold under 25% of the sample, which has under 13,000 distinct CDR3 sequences, approximately 7.5% seen once. The data are from a study of spatial heterogeneity in lung cancer. Notes on the study in general: Tumor mutation count correlated with how many alpha and beta TCRs expanded intratumorally.

V lost 4 bases, J lost 4 bases, and 23 bases stayed unmatched. Germline-derived CDR1 and CDR2 are SGHDT and YYEEEE. This CDR3 contains 20 residues. Sample time point: sample taken at primary tumor resection. The donor group consisted of roughly 70 patients who had untreated, early-stage non-small cell lung cancer. Frozen PBMC, nontumor lung or tumor provided whole RNA, which was sequenced unsorted. This sequence was found in a female donor with early-stage non-small cell lung cancer. The material sequenced was lung tumor tissue, taken at surgery. The chain is built from TRBV5-6 and TRBJ2-7; 10 nucleotides line up with TRBD1. The CDR3 sequence: CASSRDRGLLRTPCQYEQYF. As DNA, the CDR3 is TGTGCCAGCAGCCGTGACAGGGGGCTCCTCCGCACCCCTTGTCAGTACGAGCAGTACTTC. The full variable domain, rest sourced from reference TRBV5-6 and TRBJ2-7, is DAGVTQSPTHLIKTRGQQVTLRCSPKSGHDTVSWYQQALGQGPQFIFQYYEEEERQRGNFPDRFSGHQFPNYSSELNVNALLLGDSALYLCASSRDRGLLRTPCQYEQYFGPGTRLTVT.